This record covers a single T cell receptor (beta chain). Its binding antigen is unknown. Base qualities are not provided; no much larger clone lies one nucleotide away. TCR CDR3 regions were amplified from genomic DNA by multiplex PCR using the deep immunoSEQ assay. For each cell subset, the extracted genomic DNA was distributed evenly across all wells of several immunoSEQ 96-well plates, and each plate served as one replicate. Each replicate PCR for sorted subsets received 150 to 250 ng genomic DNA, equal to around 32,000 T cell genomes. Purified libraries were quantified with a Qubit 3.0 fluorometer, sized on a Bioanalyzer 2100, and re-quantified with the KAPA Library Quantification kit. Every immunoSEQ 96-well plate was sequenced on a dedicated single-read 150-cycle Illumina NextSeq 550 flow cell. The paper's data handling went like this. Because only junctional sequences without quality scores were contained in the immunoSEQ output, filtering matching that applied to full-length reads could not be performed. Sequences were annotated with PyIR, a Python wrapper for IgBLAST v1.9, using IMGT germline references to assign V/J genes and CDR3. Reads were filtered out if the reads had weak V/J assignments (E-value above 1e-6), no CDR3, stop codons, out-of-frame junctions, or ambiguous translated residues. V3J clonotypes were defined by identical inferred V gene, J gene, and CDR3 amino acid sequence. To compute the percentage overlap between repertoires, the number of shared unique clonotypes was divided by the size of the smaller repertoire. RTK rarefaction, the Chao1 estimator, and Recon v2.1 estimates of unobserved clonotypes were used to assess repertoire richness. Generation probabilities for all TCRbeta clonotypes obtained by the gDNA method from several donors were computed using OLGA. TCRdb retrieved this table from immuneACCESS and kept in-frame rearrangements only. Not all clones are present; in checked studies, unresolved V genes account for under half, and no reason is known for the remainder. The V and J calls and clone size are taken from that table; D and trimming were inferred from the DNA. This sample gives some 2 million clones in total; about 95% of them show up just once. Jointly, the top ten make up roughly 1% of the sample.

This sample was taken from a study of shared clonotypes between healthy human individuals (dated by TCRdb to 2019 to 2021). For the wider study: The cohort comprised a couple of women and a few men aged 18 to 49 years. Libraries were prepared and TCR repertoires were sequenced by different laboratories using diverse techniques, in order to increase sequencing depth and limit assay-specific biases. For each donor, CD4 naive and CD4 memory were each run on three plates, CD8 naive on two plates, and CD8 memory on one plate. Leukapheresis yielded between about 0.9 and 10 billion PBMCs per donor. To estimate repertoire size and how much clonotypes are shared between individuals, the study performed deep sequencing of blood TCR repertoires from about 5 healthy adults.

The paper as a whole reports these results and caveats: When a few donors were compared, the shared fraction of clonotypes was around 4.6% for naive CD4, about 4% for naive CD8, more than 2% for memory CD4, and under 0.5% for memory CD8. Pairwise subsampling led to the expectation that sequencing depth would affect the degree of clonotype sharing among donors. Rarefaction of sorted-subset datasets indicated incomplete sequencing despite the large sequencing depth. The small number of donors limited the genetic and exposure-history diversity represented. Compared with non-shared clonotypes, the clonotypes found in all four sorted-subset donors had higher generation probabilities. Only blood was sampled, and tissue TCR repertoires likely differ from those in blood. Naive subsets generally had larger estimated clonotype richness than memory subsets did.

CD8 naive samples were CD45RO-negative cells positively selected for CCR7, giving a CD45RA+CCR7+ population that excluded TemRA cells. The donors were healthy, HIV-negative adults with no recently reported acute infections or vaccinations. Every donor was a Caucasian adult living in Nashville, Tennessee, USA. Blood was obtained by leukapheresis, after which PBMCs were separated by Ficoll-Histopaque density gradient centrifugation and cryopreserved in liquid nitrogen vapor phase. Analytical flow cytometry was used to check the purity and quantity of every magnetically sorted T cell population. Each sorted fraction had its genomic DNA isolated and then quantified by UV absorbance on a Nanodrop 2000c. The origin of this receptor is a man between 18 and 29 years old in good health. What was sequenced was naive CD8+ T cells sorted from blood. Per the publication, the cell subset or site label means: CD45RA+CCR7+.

The CDR3 here reads CSVAGELSNQPQHF. The DNA is TGCAGCGTTGCGGGGGAGCTGAGCAATCAGCCCCAGCATTTT. This sequence uses TRBV29-1 and TRBJ1-5; TRBD1 is a weak D gene call, 5 bases matching. The germline V gene encodes CDR1 SQVTM and CDR2 ANQGSEA. The V end loses 4 bases and the J end loses 1 base, and a stretch of 11 bases separates them. The CDR3 runs 14 amino acids, cysteine and phenylalanine included. The only DNA kept is the CDR3, 42 bases in frame from the first base.